These 29 T cell receptor beta chains share one sample of origin, sequenced in a study of cytomegalovirus exposure and HLA in healthy donors. This PCR relied on a set of 60 Vbeta primers and 13 Jbeta primers. Measured with immunoSEQ multiplex PCR; TCRdb has only the in-frame clones, and not every one. The top ten clones hold approximately 2.4% of a sample with a few hundred thousand clones, 85% to 90% of them seen once. Input material: PBMCs. These receptors were collected from a woman aged 18-29 years in good health and CMV-seronegative.

The J gene is TRBJ1-4, the V gene TRBV7-8; the D gene is possibly TRBD1 (5 bases). V lost 7 bases, J lost 10 bases, and 16 bases lay in between. The CDR3 sequence is 13 residues long. Germline CDR1 is SGHVS and CDR2 is FQNEAQ. The CDR3 is CASTPQVSGKLFF. CDR3 sequence (DNA): TGTGCCAGCACCCCACAGGTCTCCGGAAAACTGTTTTTT.

The chain couples TRBV11-2 to TRBJ2-2; 11 nucleotides agree with TRBD2. V shed 2 bases, J shed 6 bases, and the junction held 5 bases outside the gene matches. Germline-derived CDR1 and CDR2 are SGHAT and FQNNGV. The CDR3 is 16 amino acids. The CDR3 protein is CASSLRSGGAPGELFF. CDR3 in DNA: TGTGCCAGCAGCTTACGTAGCGGGGGGGCCCCCGGGGAGCTGTTTTTT.

Worth noting for this clone: A junction end diverges from the germline sequence, so it may reflect a read error. The chain joins TRBV13 to TRBJ1-4, with TRBD1 identical over 7 bases. This CDR3 has 17 residues. CDR1 and CDR2 from the germline V gene are PRHDT and FYEKMQ (reference sequence). Here the CDR3 reads CASSLGTVLATNEKLFF. As DNA, the CDR3 is TGTGCCAGCAGCCTAGGGACAGTTCTTGCGACTAATGAAAAACTGTTTTTT.

V usage is TRBV11-2 and J usage is TRBJ2-1; TRBD1 aligns across 7 bases. With V trimmed by 0 bases and J by 0 bases, 8 bases remained unmatched. The CDR3 consists of 18 residues. From germline, CDR1 is SGHAT and CDR2 FQNNGV. The CDR3 loop is CASSLDWRGGASYNEQFF. As DNA, the CDR3 is TGTGCCAGCAGCTTAGATTGGAGAGGGGGCGCCTCCTACAATGAGCAGTTCTTC.

The CDR3 DNA follows: TGTGCCAGCAGCTTAGAGAGGGCAGGGGGGCTCAATCAGCCCCAGCATTTT. Residues: CASSLERAGGLNQPQHF. The chain joins TRBV7-9 to TRBJ1-5; TRBD1 agrees at 7 bases. The germline V gene encodes CDR1 SEHNR and CDR2 FQNEAQ (reference sequence). The CDR3 is made up of 17 amino acids. Trimming took 1 base from V and 3 from J; bases not matched to a gene: 9.

The rearrangement links TRBV5-1 to TRBJ2-2, with 16 bases matching TRBD2. V dropped 4 bases and J dropped 0; count of bases not matched to a gene: 3. The CDR3 length is 18 residues. Per the germline V gene, CDR1 is SGHRS and CDR2 is YFSETQ. The CDR3 bases are TGCGCCAGCAGCAAGGGACTAGCGGGGGGGTCGAACACCGGGGAGCTGTTTTTT. Amino acids: CASSKGLAGGSNTGELFF.

The rearrangement links TRBV19 to TRBJ2-1; 9 nucleotides line up with TRBD1. The CDR3 is 16 amino acids. After removal of 6 bases from V and 5 bases from J, the junction contained 11 bases not matched to a gene. The germline gives CDR1 LNHDA, CDR2 SQIVND (reference sequence). In DNA, the CDR3 is TGTGCCAGTAGAAAGAGACAGGGGGGTGTGAACAATGAGCAGTTCTTC. This sequence encodes CASRKRQGGVNNEQFF.

This clone was seen just once. The chain uses TRBV6-6 and TRBJ1-4; no reliable D call. The V gene's germline CDR1 is MNHNY and CDR2 SVGAGI (reference sequence). The CDR3 length is 14 residues. Trimming removed 6 bases at V and 1 base at J, with 9 bases between. The CDR3 spells CASRAVGTNEKLFF. In nucleotides, the CDR3 is TGTGCCAGCAGGGCGGTAGGAACTAATGAAAAACTGTTTTTT.

The chain uses TRBV9 and TRBJ1-5; D perhaps matches TRBD1 (5 bases). The CDR3 spans 15 residues. Germline V gene lookup returns CDR1 SGDLS and CDR2 YYNGEE. V gave up 0 bases and J gave up 2 bases, with 9 bases separating them. This CDR3 reads CASSVGGEGNQPQHF. CDR3 bases: TGTGCCAGCAGCGTAGGGGGGGAGGGCAATCAGCCCCAGCATTTT. Full variable domain (outside the CDR3, taken from reference TRBV9 and TRBJ1-5): DSGVTQTPKHLITATGQRVTLRCSPRSGDLSVYWYQQSLDQGLQFLIQYYNGEERAKGNILERFSAQQFPDLHSELNLSSLELGDSALYFCASSVGGEGNQPQHFGDGTRLSIL.

Here the CDR3 DNA reads TGTGCCAGCAGGTCCGGCGGGGGGGCCAATAATGAGCAGTTCTTC. Encoded protein: CASRSGGGANNEQFF. The rearrangement uses TRBV2 and TRBJ2-1, with 9 bases aligning to TRBD2. Losses at the gene ends were 6 bases for V and 7 bases for J; bases not matched to a gene: 10. This CDR3 has 15 residues. CDR1 is SNHLY and CDR2 is FYNNEI in the germline V gene.

This sequence joins TRBV6-5 and TRBJ1-3; a possible D gene is TRBD1 (5 bases). Germline CDR1 is MNHEY and CDR2 is SVGAGI. This CDR3 region has 14 residues. Trimming shortened V by 5 bases and J by 2 bases, and 10 bases separated the two germline ends. The CDR3 sequence is CASSRGKPGNTIYF. The CDR3 nucleotides are TGTGCCAGCAGTAGGGGTAAACCTGGAAACACCATATATTTT.

The V gene is TRBV7-9, the J gene TRBJ1-4, with D perhaps matching TRBD1 (5 bases). Germline V gene data show CDR1 as SEHNR and CDR2 as FQNEAQ (reference sequence). Trimming stripped 7 bases from V and 6 bases from J, with 15 bases between. The CDR3 totals 14 residues. In DNA form, the CDR3 reads TGTGCCAGCACCGGATTCAGGGCGGATGAAAAACTGTTTTTT. This translates into CASTGFRADEKLFF.

The chain recombines TRBV12-5 with TRBJ1-1; a possible D gene is TRBD1 (6 bases). The CDR3 is 13 amino acids. Between the trimmed V and J ends, which lost 5 bases and 11 bases, there was a span of 18 bases. CDR1 is LGHNT and CDR2 is FRNRAP in the germline V gene. Written as DNA, the CDR3 is TGTGCTAGTGGTGCCGGGGCCCCAGGGGCCGCTTTCTTT. Its translation: CASGAGAPGAAFF.

The V and J genes are TRBV6-1 and TRBJ1-1, with D tentatively TRBD1 (5 bases). The CDR3 sequence is 12 residues long. Germline values: CDR1 MNHNS, CDR2 SASEGT. The CDR3 sequence is CASGGVNTEAFF. The CDR3 region has the DNA TGTGCTTCCGGGGGTGTGAACACTGAAGCTTTCTTT.

The chain employs TRBV19 and TRBJ2-5; 7 positions agree with TRBD1. The CDR3 is made up of 13 amino acids. Looked up from germline, CDR1 is LNHDA and CDR2 is SQIVND (reference sequence). V lost 6 bases and J lost 3; bases outside the gene matches: 4. CDR3 loop: CASSRTGEETQYF. Here the CDR3 DNA reads TGTGCCAGTAGCCGCACAGGGGAAGAGACCCAGTACTTC.

The rearrangement links TRBV27 to TRBJ1-1, with D maybe TRBD1 (6 bases). Trimming pared 5 bases from V and 3 bases from J, leaving 10 bases between. CDR1 is MNHEY and CDR2 is SMNVEV in the germline V gene (reference sequence). This CDR3 comprises 13 residues. CDR3 nucleotides: TGTGCCAGCAGTCCAGGGGAATACACTGAAGCTTTCTTT. Its protein product is CASSPGEYTEAFF.

The chain has TRBV9 and TRBJ1-2; tentatively, D is TRBD1 (5 bases). CDR1 SGDLS and CDR2 YYNGEE come from the germline V gene. The CDR3 extends over 14 amino acids. With 0 bases removed from V and 4 bases from J, the gap between germline ends came to 10 bases. CDR3: CASSVGQNFYGYTF. In DNA form, the CDR3 reads TGTGCCAGCAGCGTAGGACAGAATTTCTATGGCTACACCTTC. Complete variable domain (other parts from reference TRBV9 and TRBJ1-2): DSGVTQTPKHLITATGQRVTLRCSPRSGDLSVYWYQQSLDQGLQFLIQYYNGEERAKGNILERFSAQQFPDLHSELNLSSLELGDSALYFCASSVGQNFYGYTFGSGTRLTVV.

The V gene is TRBV19, the J gene TRBJ1-2, with 10 bases lining up with TRBD1. The CDR3 loop spans 13 amino acids. Germline V gene sequence: CDR1 LNHDA, CDR2 SQIVND (reference sequence). Trimming at V came to 11 bases and at J to 3 bases, leaving 6 bases not matched to a gene. The CDR3 spells CAGRDRGDYGYTF. The CDR3 coding sequence is TGTGCCGGCCGGGACAGGGGAGACTATGGCTACACCTTC.

The V gene is TRBV6-5, the J gene TRBJ1-3, with 10 bases matching TRBD1. This CDR3 spans 14 amino acids. Trimming at V came to 6 bases and at J to 2 bases, leaving 1 base not matched to a gene. CDR1 MNHEY and CDR2 SVGAGI come from the germline V gene. In DNA, the CDR3 is TGTGCCAGCAGGGGACAGGGGCCTGGAAACACCATATATTTT. Protein sequence: CASRGQGPGNTIYF.

For this clone: The same CDR3 is also encoded by other DNA sequences in this sample. This chain joins TRBV15 and TRBJ2-3; TRBD2 aligns across 11 bases. The CDR3 spans 16 residues. J lost 2 bases, V lost 1 base, and 2 bases had no gene match. In germline, CDR1 is LNHNV, CDR2 YYDKDF (reference sequence). CDR3 coding DNA: TGTGCCACCAGCAGAGGACTAGCGGGGAACACAGATACGCAGTATTTT. Its translation is CATSRGLAGNTDTQYF.

The chain joins TRBV4-1 to TRBJ2-1; TRBD1 aligns across 8 bases. V lost 2 bases to trimming and J lost 8 bases; unmatched junction nucleotides: 2. This CDR3 is built from 13 residues. Germline loops: CDR1 MGHRA, CDR2 YSYEKL. CDR3 region: CASSQIQGDEQFF. The CDR3 DNA follows: TGCGCCAGCAGCCAAATACAGGGGGATGAGCAGTTCTTC.

This clone is a singleton in its sample. The J gene is TRBJ1-2, the V gene TRBV19, with TRBD1 matching 8 bases. The CDR3 consists of 14 residues. From germline, CDR1 is LNHDA and CDR2 SQIVND (reference sequence). Trimming took 7 bases from V and 8 from J; bases not matched to a gene: 12. The CDR3 bases are TGTGCCAGTAAACCCCGGACAGGGCCAGGGGGCTACACCTTC. Its protein is CASKPRTGPGGYTF.

This clone was seen only once. The chain carries TRBV30 and TRBJ1-1; no reliable D call. Germline CDR1 reads GTSNPN; CDR2 reads SVGIG (reference sequence). V was clipped by 2 bases and J by 1 base, with 5 bases between them. CDR3 length equals 12 residues. The CDR3 protein is CAWSIQNTEAFF. The CDR3 region has the DNA TGTGCCTGGAGTATACAGAACACTGAAGCTTTCTTT.

J is TRBJ2-7 and V is TRBV9; the match to TRBD1 covers 9 bases. V lost 4 bases to trimming and J lost 3 bases; unmatched junction nucleotides: 5. The germline V gene encodes CDR1 SGDLS and CDR2 YYNGEE. The CDR3 has 14 residues. CDR3: CASSFGTGIYEQYF. DNA of the CDR3: TGTGCCAGCAGCTTCGGGACAGGGATCTACGAGCAGTACTTC.

This clone was seen a single time. V usage is TRBV20-1 and J usage is TRBJ2-5; TRBD1 might be the D (6 bases). The DNA matches TRBJ2-7 better at its end, which makes the J call doubtful. Germline CDR1 and CDR2: DFQATT and SNEGSKA (reference sequence). The CDR3 extends over 11 amino acids. The CDR3 here is CSATRGYEQYF. DNA for the CDR3: TGCAGTGCTACAAGGGGGTACGAGCAGTACTTC.

The gene calls are TRBV7-2 and TRBJ2-1; D ambiguous. Germline loops: CDR1 SGHTA, CDR2 FQGNSA. CDR3 length equals 13 residues. The germline V and J ends were trimmed by 5 bases and 2 bases, with 7 bases remaining between them. CDR3 amino acids: CASSPVAYNEQFF. The CDR3 bases are TGTGCCAGCAGCCCCGTAGCCTACAATGAGCAGTTCTTC.

The chain carries TRBV7-3 and TRBJ2-5; 7 bases agree with TRBD2. V was clipped by 1 base and J by 5 bases; unmatched bases: 4. The germline V gene has CDR1 SGHTA and CDR2 FQGTGA. The CDR3 runs 14 residues. For the CDR3, the DNA is TGTGCCAGCAGCTTAATTAGCGGGTCGGAGACCCAGTACTTC. It specifies CASSLISGSETQYF. Filled out from reference TRBV7-3 and TRBJ2-5, the complete variable domain reads GAGVSQTPSNKVTEKGKYVELRCDPISGHTALYWYRQSLGQGPEFLIYFQGTGAADDSGLPNDRFFAVRPEGSVSTLKIQRTERGDSAVYLCASSLISGSETQYFGPGTRLLVL.

The gene calls are TRBV2 and TRBJ2-2; D unclear. Trimming stripped 0 bases from V and 1 base from J, with 9 bases between. The length of the CDR3 is 16 residues. Germline CDR1 reads SNHLY; CDR2 reads FYNNEI. CDR3 bases: TGTGCCAGCAGTGAAGCGCTCCTGAGGAACACCGGGGAGCTGTTTTTT. Amino acid sequence: CASSEALLRNTGELFF. Looking up the rest from reference TRBV2 and TRBJ2-2 gives the full variable domain: EPEVTQTPSHQVTQMGQEVILRCVPISNHLYFYWYRQILGQKVEFLVSFYNNEISEKSEIFDDQFSVERPDGSNFTLKIRSTKLEDSAMYFCASSEALLRNTGELFFGEGSRLTVL.

V and J are TRBV25-1 and TRBJ2-5; the D gene is possibly TRBD2 (5 bases). V was clipped by 5 bases and J by 4 bases, with 11 bases between them. CDR3 length equals 13 residues. Germline V gene sequence: CDR1 MGHDK, CDR2 SYGVNS. CDR3 coding DNA: TGTGCCAGCAGTATACTAGGGAGAGAGACCCAGTACTTC. The encoded protein is CASSILGRETQYF.